This T cell receptor beta chain was identified in a study of regulatory T cells in long-lasting Graves disease. Study-wide background: Positive TSH receptor antibodies alongside over 5 years of antithyroid drugs were what marked Graves' disease as persistent.

For TCR beta, libraries came from iRepertoire HTBI primers and Arm-PCR of CDR3 regions. TCRdb re-derived calls from the multiplex PCR reads in MiXCR, one entry per CDR3 protein. The repertoire holds about 460,000 distinct CDR3 sequences, with around a fifth as singletons. CDR1 SGHAT and CDR2 FQNNGV come from the germline V gene. The V gene end was trimmed by 4 bases and the J gene end by 4 bases; junction bases not matched to a gene: 10. The CDR3 contains 15 residues. This clonotype was observed at least ten times. Its antigen remains unknown. General study points: Persistent disease favored TRBV28, TRBJ1-2 and TRBJ2-5.

Stated time point: persistent/refractory GD, antithyroid drugs over 5 years with positive TRAb. Construction of the TCR library relied on RNA isolated from PBMCs. One endocrinology department in Xi'an, China, was where patients came from. The chain has TRBV11-2 and TRBJ2-7, with TRBD1 matching 7 bases. This TCR was sampled from a female donor with Graves disease. Specimen: peripheral blood mononuclear cells (PBMCs), collected when the disease was refractory, from a patient treated with antithyroid drugs. The CDR3: CASSSLTGRLYEQYF. The CDR3 DNA is TGTGCCAGCAGCTCGCTGACAGGGAGATTATACGAGCAGTACTTC. The full variable domain, completed using reference TRBV11-2 and TRBJ2-7, is EAGVAQSPRYKIIEKRQSVAFWCNPISGHATLYWYQQILGQGPKLLIQFQNNGVVDDSQLPKDRFSAERLKGVDSTLKIQPAKLEDSAVYLCASSSLTGRLYEQYFGPGTRLTVT.